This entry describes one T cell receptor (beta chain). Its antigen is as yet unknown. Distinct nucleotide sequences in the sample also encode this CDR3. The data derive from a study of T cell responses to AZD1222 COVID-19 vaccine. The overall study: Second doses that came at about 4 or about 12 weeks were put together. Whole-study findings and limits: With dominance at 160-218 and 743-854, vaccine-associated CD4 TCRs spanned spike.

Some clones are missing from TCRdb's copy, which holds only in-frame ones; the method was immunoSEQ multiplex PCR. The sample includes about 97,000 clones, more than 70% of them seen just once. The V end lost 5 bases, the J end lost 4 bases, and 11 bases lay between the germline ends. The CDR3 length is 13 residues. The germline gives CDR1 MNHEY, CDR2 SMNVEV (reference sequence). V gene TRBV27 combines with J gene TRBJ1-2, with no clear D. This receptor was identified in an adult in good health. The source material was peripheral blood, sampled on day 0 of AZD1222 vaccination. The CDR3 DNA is TGTGCCAGCAGTCCCCGTTCCAGCTATGGCTACACCTTC. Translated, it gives CASSPRSSYGYTF.